The 9 T cell receptor beta chains listed next were all sequenced from one sample in a study of shared clonotypes between healthy human individuals. The table came from immunoSEQ multiplex PCR; TCRdb's copy has only in-frame clones and leaves some out. The data hold some 790,000 clones, with about two thirds observed a single time. The sample comprised memory CD4+ T cells sorted from blood. Documented subset: CD45RA-negative fraction. The receptors were sampled from a woman aged 25 to 39 in good health.

This sequence joins TRBV5-1 and TRBJ2-7; possible D gene TRBD1, 6 bases. V was trimmed by 0 bases and J by 6 bases, leaving 16 bases between them. This CDR3 comprises 15 residues. Per the germline V gene, CDR1 is SGHRS and CDR2 is YFSETQ. CDR3 loop: CASSLGGQRSGEQYF. The CDR3 nucleotides read TGCGCCAGCAGCTTGGGCGGACAGAGAAGCGGCGAGCAGTACTTC.

The chain couples TRBV5-1 to TRBJ2-1, with D possibly being TRBD2 (6 bases). Germline V lookup: CDR1 SGHRS, CDR2 YFSETQ. V dropped 1 base and J dropped 4 bases, with 15 bases sitting between them. The CDR3 length is 16 residues. The CDR3 here is CASSLTPQEGYNEQFF. In DNA, the CDR3 is TGCGCCAGCAGCTTGACCCCGCAGGAGGGTTACAATGAGCAGTTCTTC.

About this clone: The same CDR3 also results from other DNA sequences found in this sample. The rearrangement uses TRBV5-1 and TRBJ2-7; TRBD1 agrees at 7 bases. The CDR3 consists of 15 residues. V was clipped by 4 bases and J by 0 bases; unmatched bases: 7. The germline CDR1 and CDR2 sequences are SGHRS and YFSETQ. CDR3 in DNA: TGCGCCAGCAGCGATAGGACAGGTAGCTCCTACGAGCAGTACTTC. Its protein is CASSDRTGSSYEQYF.

The chain couples TRBV6-6 to TRBJ1-2, with D unclear. Germline CDR1 reads MNHNY; CDR2 reads SVGAGI (reference sequence). The CDR3 covers 13 residues. Trimming stripped 6 bases from V and 8 bases from J, with 16 bases between. CDR3 sequence (DNA): TGTGCCAGCAGCCTAGGGATTCTCGACGGCTACACCTTC. Its protein product is CASSLGILDGYTF.

The V gene is TRBV28, the J gene TRBJ1-5, with D tentatively TRBD1 (5 bases). CDR1 is MDHEN and CDR2 is SYDVKM in the germline V gene. Between the trimmed V and J ends, which lost 3 bases and 2 bases, there was a span of 11 bases. The CDR3 sequence is 15 residues long. DNA for the CDR3: TGTGCCAGCAGTTTCCCTTTAGGGGGCAATCAGCCCCAGCATTTT. It codes for CASSFPLGGNQPQHF.

The rearrangement joins TRBV27 to TRBJ2-7; a possible D gene is TRBD1 (5 bases). The ends were cut back, 3 bases at V and 7 bases at J, with 16 bases in the middle. CDR3 length: 14 residues. In germline, CDR1 is MNHEY, CDR2 SMNVEV (reference sequence). In DNA, the CDR3 is TGTGCCAGCAGTTTGGGTCAGGGCCCTTGGGAGCAGTACTTC. This gives the protein CASSLGQGPWEQYF.

V gene TRBV19 combines with J gene TRBJ1-5; D remains ambiguous. Germline lookup yields CDR1 LNHDA and CDR2 SQIVND (reference sequence). Trimming cost V 3 bases and J 0 bases, with 12 bases left between them. The CDR3 loop spans 16 amino acids. This CDR3 reads CASSIKGLYSNQPQHF. The CDR3 DNA follows: TGTGCCAGTAGTATTAAAGGCTTGTATAGCAATCAGCCCCAGCATTTT.

This chain connects TRBV6-1 to TRBJ2-2; TRBD2 matches 12 bases. This CDR3 has 19 amino acids. The J segment lost 4 bases and the V segment lost 4 bases, leaving 13 bases of the junction unmatched. CDR1 is MNHNS, CDR2 SASEGT, per germline. The CDR3 loop is CASSGRRGLAGGITGELFF. In DNA form, the CDR3 reads TGTGCCAGCAGTGGGCGGCGAGGGCTAGCGGGAGGGATCACCGGGGAGCTGTTTTTT.

This chain links TRBV5-4 with TRBJ1-3, with D uncertain. With 0 bases removed from V and 7 bases from J, the gap between germline ends came to 11 bases. Germline CDR1 reads SGHNT; CDR2 reads YYREEE (reference sequence). The CDR3 length is 14 residues. The CDR3 DNA reads as TGTGCCAGCAGCTTGGTGGAGGTTGGGAACACCATATATTTT. As protein: CASSLVEVGNTIYF. Drawing the rest from reference TRBV5-4 and TRBJ1-3, the complete variable domain is ETGVTQSPTHLIKTRGQQVTLRCSSQSGHNTVSWYQQALGQGPQFIFQYYREEENGRGNFPPRFSGLQFPNYSSELNVNALELDDSALYLCASSLVEVGNTIYFGEGSWLTVV.